Listed here are 18 T cell receptor beta chains from one sample, sequenced in a study of blood T cell repertoires in COVID-19 (dated by TCRdb to about 2020). Libraries were made using the immunoSEQ multiplex PCR assay. Held by TCRdb, this immuneACCESS table contains in-frame sequences only and omits some clones. Under half of the omission traces to an unresolved V gene where checked; the cause of the rest is unknown. This sample comprises fewer than 200,000 clones, 70% to 85% of them detected only once. The top ten hold roughly 1.1% of the sample. The specimen was peripheral blood. Receptors originate from a man in his fifties or sixties who had recovered from COVID-19.

The rearrangement uses TRBV4-2 and TRBJ2-3; perhaps TRBD1 as D (5 bases). Per the germline V gene, CDR1 is LGHNA and CDR2 is YNFKEQ. This CDR3 contains 15 residues. Trimming left V 3 bases short and J 4 bases short, with 14 bases between. Here the CDR3 reads CASSQTRERADTQYF. The CDR3 bases are TGTGCCAGCAGCCAGACCAGGGAAAGAGCAGATACGCAGTATTTT.

The gene calls are TRBV6-5 and TRBJ1-2; D not resolved. CDR3 length: 12 residues. V dropped 6 bases and J dropped 2 bases, with 7 bases sitting between them. Germline assignment: CDR1 MNHEY and CDR2 SVGAGI. The CDR3 reads CASRRGNYGYTF. The CDR3, as DNA: TGTGCCAGCAGGCGGGGAAACTATGGCTACACCTTC.

This clone was picked up a small number of times. The rearrangement uses TRBV4-1 and TRBJ2-1, with D tentatively TRBD2 (6 bases). CDR3 length equals 18 residues. Germline assignment: CDR1 MGHRA and CDR2 YSYEKL. Between the trimmed V and J ends, which lost 0 bases and 4 bases, there was a span of 19 bases. The CDR3, as DNA: TGCGCCAGCAGCCAAGAGATCCCCTCTAGCGCCGTTTACAATGAGCAGTTCTTC. Its translation: CASSQEIPSSAVYNEQFF.

This clone was detected only a few times. The gene calls are TRBV19 and TRBJ1-5; 10 bases are shared with TRBD1. CDR1 is LNHDA, CDR2 SQIVND, per germline (reference sequence). V was pared by 5 bases and J by 7 bases, with 8 bases of the junction left unmatched. The CDR3 covers 15 residues. The CDR3 region has the DNA TGTGCCAGTAGTGGATCCGGGACAGGGGTCCAGCCCCAGCATTTT. Protein product: CASSGSGTGVQPQHF. Full variable domain (remainder filled in from reference TRBV19 and TRBJ1-5): DGGITQSPKYLFRKEGQNVTLSCEQNLNHDAMYWYRQDPGQGLRLIYYSQIVNDFQKGDIAEGYSVSREKKESFPLTVTSAQKNPTAFYLCASSGSGTGVQPQHFGDGTRLSIL.

This clone was observed once. The chain combines TRBV5-1 with TRBJ2-7; TRBD2 might be the D (7 bases). The ends were cut back, 4 bases at V and 7 bases at J, with 18 bases in the middle. Germline-derived CDR1 and CDR2 are SGHRS and YFSETQ. CDR3 length: 14 amino acids. This chain's CDR3 is CASSPAGGLREQYF. As DNA, the CDR3 is TGCGCCAGCAGCCCTGCCGGGGGGCTCAGGGAGCAGTACTTC.

This chain joins TRBV4-3 and TRBJ1-6; D not certain. Germline CDR1 LGHNA, CDR2 YSLEER. The V end was cut by 0 bases, the J end by 8 bases, with 8 bases between. The CDR3 length is 14 residues. The CDR3 is CASSQDWADSPLHF. The CDR3 DNA reads as TGCGCCAGCAGCCAAGATTGGGCAGATTCACCCCTCCACTTT.

The chain joins TRBV4-3 to TRBJ1-5; D may be TRBD1 (5 bases). V lost 0 bases to trimming and J lost 6 bases, with 12 bases between them. Per the germline V gene, CDR1 is LGHNA and CDR2 is YSLEER. The CDR3 is made up of 15 amino acids. The CDR3 region is CASSQDHWGGQPQHF. Written as DNA, the CDR3 is TGCGCCAGCAGCCAAGATCATTGGGGGGGTCAGCCCCAGCATTTT.

The chain links TRBV2 to TRBJ1-6; D gene uncertain. Germline values: CDR1 SNHLY, CDR2 FYNNEI. The CDR3 is made up of 14 amino acids. The germline V and J ends were trimmed by 6 bases and 10 bases, with 16 bases remaining between them. CDR3 sequence: CASSPGEGTSPLHF. The CDR3 coding sequence is TGTGCCAGCAGCCCCGGGGAGGGCACCTCACCCCTCCACTTT.

The chain recombines TRBV11-2 with TRBJ1-4; D gene ambiguous. Germline V CDR1 and CDR2: SGHAT, FQNNGV. This CDR3 comprises 13 residues. Trimming took off 5 bases at V and 13 bases at J, with 17 bases between the two ends. CDR3 sequence reads: CASSQGRSAGLFF. The CDR3 DNA follows: TGTGCCAGCAGCCAAGGTCGATCGGCGGGACTGTTTTTT.

The rearrangement joins TRBV11-2 to TRBJ2-2; possible D gene TRBD1, 6 bases. Trimming took 5 bases from V and 6 from J, leaving 19 bases between them. This CDR3 spans 16 amino acids. The germline CDR1 and CDR2 sequences are SGHAT and FQNNGV. The CDR3 DNA sequence: TGTGCCAGCAGCCGGGACACCCCGAGCGTCCCCGGGGAGCTGTTTTTT. Translating it yields CASSRDTPSVPGELFF.

The chain carries TRBV6-5 and TRBJ2-7; D is ambiguous. The CDR3 has 11 residues. CDR1 is MNHEY, CDR2 SVGAGI, per germline. Deletions cut 2 bases from V and 7 bases from J, with 6 bases between. The CDR3: CASSYSAEQYF. CDR3 coding DNA: TGTGCCAGCAGTTACAGCGCGGAGCAGTACTTC.

This clone was seen only a few times. This chain uses TRBV14 with TRBJ1-1, with D uncertain. Germline CDR1 is SGHDN and CDR2 is FVKESK. V dropped 1 base and J dropped 5 bases, with 14 bases sitting between them. The CDR3 loop spans 15 amino acids. As DNA, the CDR3 is TGTGCCAGCAGCCAAGGGGCAGGCAGAAGGACTGAAGCTTTCTTT. Amino acid sequence: CASSQGAGRRTEAFF.

The chain's CDR3 is CASAGQGPYGYTF. DNA of the CDR3: TGTGCCAGCGCGGGACAGGGACCCTATGGCTACACCTTC. The V and J genes are TRBV25-1 and TRBJ1-2; 9 nucleotides align to TRBD1. This CDR3 has 13 residues. Germline assignment: CDR1 MGHDK and CDR2 SYGVNS. Trimming took 8 bases from V and 4 from J; bases not matched to a gene: 5.

The chain has TRBV7-2 and TRBJ1-3, with 7 positions matching TRBD1. V was clipped by 4 bases and J by 2 bases; unmatched bases: 11. The V gene's germline CDR1 is SGHTA and CDR2 FQGNSA. This CDR3 has 17 amino acids. The CDR3 sequence is CASSYRQGGATGNTIYF. The DNA of the CDR3 is TGTGCCAGCAGCTACAGACAGGGCGGTGCTACTGGAAACACCATATATTTT. Together with reference TRBV7-2 and TRBJ1-3, the CDR3 gives the full variable domain: GAGVSQSPSNKVTEKGKDVELRCDPISGHTALYWYRQSLGQGLEFLIYFQGNSAPDKSGLPSDRFSAERTGGSVSTLTIQRTQQEDSAVYLCASSYRQGGATGNTIYFGEGSWLTVV.

Written as DNA, the CDR3 is TGTGCCAGCAGTTATGGGCTCACCTATGGCTACACCTTC. Translation gives CASSYGLTYGYTF. The chain couples TRBV6-2 or TRBV6-3 to TRBJ1-2; D unclear. The germline gives CDR1 MNHEY, CDR2 SVGEGT. The CDR3 contains 13 residues. Trimming removed 3 bases at V and 4 bases at J, with 9 bases between.

The chain couples TRBV6-6 to TRBJ2-7; maybe TRBD1 (6 bases). Per germline, CDR1 MNHNY and CDR2 SVGAGI (reference sequence). V gave up 7 bases and J gave up 0 bases, with 10 bases separating them. The CDR3 loop spans 13 amino acids. In DNA, the CDR3 is TGTGCCAGCACTGGACAGACCTCCTACGAGCAGTACTTC. Translated, it gives CASTGQTSYEQYF.

The chain employs TRBV19 and TRBJ1-5, with TRBD1 matching 8 bases. V lost 6 bases and J lost 3; bases outside the gene matches: 4. Per germline, CDR1 LNHDA and CDR2 SQIVND (reference sequence). The CDR3 runs 14 residues. This CDR3 reads CASRTGQVNQPQHF. For the CDR3, the DNA is TGTGCCAGTAGAACGGGACAGGTCAATCAGCCCCAGCATTTT.

DNA of the CDR3: TGTGCCAGCAGTTTATTTGGGAGGGACTATGGCTACACCTTC. This translates into CASSLFGRDYGYTF. V and J are TRBV27 and TRBJ1-2; D call uncertain. This CDR3 is 14 amino acids long. CDR1 and CDR2 from the germline V gene are MNHEY and SMNVEV (reference sequence). The V end lost 1 base, the J end lost 3 bases, and 9 bases lay between the germline ends.